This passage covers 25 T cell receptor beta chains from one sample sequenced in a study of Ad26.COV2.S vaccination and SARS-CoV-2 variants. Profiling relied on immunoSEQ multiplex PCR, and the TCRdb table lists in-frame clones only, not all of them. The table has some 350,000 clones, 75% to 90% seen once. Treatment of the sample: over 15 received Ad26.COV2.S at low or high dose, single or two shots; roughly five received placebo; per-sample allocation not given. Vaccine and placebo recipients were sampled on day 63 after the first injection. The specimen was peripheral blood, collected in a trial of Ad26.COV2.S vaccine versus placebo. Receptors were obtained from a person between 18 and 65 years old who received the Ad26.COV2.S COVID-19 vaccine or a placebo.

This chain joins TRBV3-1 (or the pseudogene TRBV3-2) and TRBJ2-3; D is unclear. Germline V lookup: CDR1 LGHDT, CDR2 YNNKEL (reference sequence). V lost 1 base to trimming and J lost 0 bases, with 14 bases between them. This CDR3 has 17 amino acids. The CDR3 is CASSQAVSAPSTDTQYF. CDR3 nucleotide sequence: TGTGCCAGCAGCCAAGCCGTATCAGCGCCTAGCACAGATACGCAGTATTTT.

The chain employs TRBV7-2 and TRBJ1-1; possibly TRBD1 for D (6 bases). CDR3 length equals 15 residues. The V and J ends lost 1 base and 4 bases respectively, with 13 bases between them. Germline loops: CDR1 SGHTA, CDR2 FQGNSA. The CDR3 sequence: CASSLGGARGTEAFF. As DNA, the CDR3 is TGTGCCAGCAGCTTAGGGGGGGCGCGGGGCACTGAAGCTTTCTTT.

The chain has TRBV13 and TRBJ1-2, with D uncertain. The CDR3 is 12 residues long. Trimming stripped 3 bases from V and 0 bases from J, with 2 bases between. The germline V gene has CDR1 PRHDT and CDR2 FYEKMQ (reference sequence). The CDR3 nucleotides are TGTGCCAGCAGCTTTACTAACTATGGCTACACCTTC. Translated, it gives CASSFTNYGYTF.

The CDR3 loop is CASSPGVTKPQHF. The CDR3 region has the DNA TGTGCCAGCAGCCCAGGGGTGACTAAGCCCCAGCATTTT. This chain links TRBV7-8 with TRBJ1-5; D perhaps matches TRBD1 (6 bases). CDR3 length equals 13 residues. The ends were cut back, 5 bases at V and 8 bases at J, with 13 bases in the middle. Germline CDR1 is SGHVS and CDR2 is FQNEAQ.

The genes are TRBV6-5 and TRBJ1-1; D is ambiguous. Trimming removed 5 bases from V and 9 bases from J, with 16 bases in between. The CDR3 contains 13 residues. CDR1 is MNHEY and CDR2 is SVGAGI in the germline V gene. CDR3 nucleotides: TGTGCCAGCAGTCCCGGTGGGCAGCGGAAAGCTTTCTTT. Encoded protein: CASSPGGQRKAFF.

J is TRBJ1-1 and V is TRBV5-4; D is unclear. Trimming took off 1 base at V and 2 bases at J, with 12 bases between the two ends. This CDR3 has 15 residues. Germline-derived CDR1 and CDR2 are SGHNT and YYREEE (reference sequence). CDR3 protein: CASSLWEVLNTEAFF. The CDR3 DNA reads TGTGCCAGCAGCTTGTGGGAAGTCCTTAACACTGAAGCTTTCTTT.

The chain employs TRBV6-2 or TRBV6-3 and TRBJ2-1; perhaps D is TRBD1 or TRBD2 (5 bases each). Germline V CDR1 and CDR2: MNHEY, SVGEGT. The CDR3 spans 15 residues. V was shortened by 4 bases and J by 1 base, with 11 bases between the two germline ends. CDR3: CASSWDASSYNEQFF. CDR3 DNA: TGTGCCAGCAGTTGGGACGCATCTTCCTACAATGAGCAGTTCTTC.

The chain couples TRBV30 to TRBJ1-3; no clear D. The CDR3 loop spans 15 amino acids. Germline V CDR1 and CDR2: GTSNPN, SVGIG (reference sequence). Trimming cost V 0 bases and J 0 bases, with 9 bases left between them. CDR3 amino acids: CAWSVRAGSGNTIYF. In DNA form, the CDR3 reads TGTGCCTGGAGTGTACGGGCGGGCTCTGGAAACACCATATATTTT. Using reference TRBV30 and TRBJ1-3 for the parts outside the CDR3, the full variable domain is SQTIHQWPATLVQPVGSPLSLECTVEGTSNPNLYWYRQAAGRGLQLLFYSVGIGQISSEVPQNLSASRPQDRQFILSSKKLLLSDSGFYLCAWSVRAGSGNTIYFGEGSWLTVV.

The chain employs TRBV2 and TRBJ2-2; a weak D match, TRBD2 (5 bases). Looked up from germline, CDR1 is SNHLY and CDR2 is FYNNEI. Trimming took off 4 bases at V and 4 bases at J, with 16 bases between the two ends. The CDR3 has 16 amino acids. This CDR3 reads CASSGEGGLSTGELFF. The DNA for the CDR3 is TGTGCCAGCAGTGGTGAGGGTGGACTGTCCACCGGGGAGCTGTTTTTT.

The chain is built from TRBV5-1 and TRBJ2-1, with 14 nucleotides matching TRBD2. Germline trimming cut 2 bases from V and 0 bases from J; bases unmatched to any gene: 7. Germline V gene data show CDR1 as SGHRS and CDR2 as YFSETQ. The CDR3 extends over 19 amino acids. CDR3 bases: TGCGCCAGCAGCTTATATGGGACTAGCGGGAGTTCCTCCTACAATGAGCAGTTCTTC. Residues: CASSLYGTSGSSSYNEQFF. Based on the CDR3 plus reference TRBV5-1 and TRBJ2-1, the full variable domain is KAGVTQTPRYLIKTRGQQVTLSCSPISGHRSVSWYQQTPGQGLQFLFEYFSETQRNKGNFPGRFSGRQFSNSRSEMNVSTLELGDSALYLCASSLYGTSGSSSYNEQFFGPGTRLTVL.

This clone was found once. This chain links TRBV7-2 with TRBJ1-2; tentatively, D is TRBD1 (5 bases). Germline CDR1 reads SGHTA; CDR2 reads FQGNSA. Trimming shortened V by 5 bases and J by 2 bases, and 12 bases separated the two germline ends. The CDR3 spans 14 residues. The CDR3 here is CASSHLGANYGYTF. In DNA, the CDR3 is TGTGCCAGCAGCCACCTCGGGGCAAACTATGGCTACACCTTC. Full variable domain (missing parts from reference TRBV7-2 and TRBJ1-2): GAGVSQSPSNKVTEKGKDVELRCDPISGHTALYWYRQSLGQGLEFLIYFQGNSAPDKSGLPSDRFSAERTGGSVSTLTIQRTQQEDSAVYLCASSHLGANYGYTFGSGTRLTVV.

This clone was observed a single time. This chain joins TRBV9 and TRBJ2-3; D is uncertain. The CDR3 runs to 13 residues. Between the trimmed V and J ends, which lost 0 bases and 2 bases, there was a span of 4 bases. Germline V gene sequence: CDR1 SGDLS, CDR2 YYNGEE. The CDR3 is CASSVENTDTQYF. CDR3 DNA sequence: TGTGCCAGCAGCGTAGAGAACACAGATACGCAGTATTTT.

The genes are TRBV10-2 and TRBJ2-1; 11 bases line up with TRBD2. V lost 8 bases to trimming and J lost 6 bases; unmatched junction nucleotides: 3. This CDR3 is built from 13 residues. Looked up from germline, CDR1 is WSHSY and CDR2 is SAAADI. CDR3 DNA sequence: TGCGCCAGCCGACTAGCGGGGAGCAATGAGCAGTTCTTC. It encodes CASRLAGSNEQFF.

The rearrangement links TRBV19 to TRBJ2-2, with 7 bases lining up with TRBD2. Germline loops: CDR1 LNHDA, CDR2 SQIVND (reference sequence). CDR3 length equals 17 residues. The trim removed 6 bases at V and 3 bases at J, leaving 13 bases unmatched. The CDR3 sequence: CASSAGLGTTHTGELFF. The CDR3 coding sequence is TGTGCCAGTAGCGCAGGCCTCGGGACTACCCACACCGGGGAGCTGTTTTTT. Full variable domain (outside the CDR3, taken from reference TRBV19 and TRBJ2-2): DGGITQSPKYLFRKEGQNVTLSCEQNLNHDAMYWYRQDPGQGLRLIYYSQIVNDFQKGDIAEGYSVSREKKESFPLTVTSAQKNPTAFYLCASSAGLGTTHTGELFFGEGSRLTVL.

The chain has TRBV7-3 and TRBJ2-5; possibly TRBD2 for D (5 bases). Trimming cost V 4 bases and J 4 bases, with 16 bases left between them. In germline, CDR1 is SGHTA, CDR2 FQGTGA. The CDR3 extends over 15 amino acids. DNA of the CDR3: TGTGCCAGCAGCTCAAGCGGTGGGCGGGTAGAGACCCAGTACTTC. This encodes CASSSSGGRVETQYF.

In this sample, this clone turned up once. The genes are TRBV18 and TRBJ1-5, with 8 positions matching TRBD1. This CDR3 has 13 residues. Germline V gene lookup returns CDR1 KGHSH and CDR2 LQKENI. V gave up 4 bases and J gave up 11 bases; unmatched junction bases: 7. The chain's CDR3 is CASSLTGAAAQHF. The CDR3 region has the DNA TGTGCCAGCTCACTGACAGGGGCCGCAGCCCAGCATTTT. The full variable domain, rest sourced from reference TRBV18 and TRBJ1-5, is NAGVMQNPRHLVRRRGQEARLRCSPMKGHSHVYWYRQLPEEGLKFMVYLQKENIIDESGMPKERFSAEFPKEGPSILRIQQVVRGDSAAYFCASSLTGAAAQHFGDGTRLSIL.

CDR3 DNA sequence: TGCGCCAGCGGGGGACTAGCGGGATCCAGTGGTCGCCCCGTC. This gives the protein CASGGLAGSSGRPV. The rearrangement links TRBV10-1 to TRBJ2-7, with 13 nucleotides matching TRBD2. Germline CDR1 WNHNN, CDR2 SYGVQD (reference sequence). CDR3 length equals 14 residues.

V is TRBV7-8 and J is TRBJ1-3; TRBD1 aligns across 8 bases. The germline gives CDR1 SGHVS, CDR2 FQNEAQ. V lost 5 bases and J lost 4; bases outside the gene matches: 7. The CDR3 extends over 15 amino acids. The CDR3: CASSPTWDRGNTIYF. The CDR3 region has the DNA TGTGCCAGCAGCCCCACCTGGGACAGGGGAAACACCATATATTTT.

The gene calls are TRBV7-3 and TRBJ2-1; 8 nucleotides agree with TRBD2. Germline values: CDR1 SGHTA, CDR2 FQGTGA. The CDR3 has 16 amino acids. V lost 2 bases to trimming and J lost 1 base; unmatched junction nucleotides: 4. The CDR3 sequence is CASSLLAGGSYNEQFF. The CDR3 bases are TGTGCCAGCAGCTTACTGGCGGGAGGATCCTACAATGAGCAGTTCTTC.

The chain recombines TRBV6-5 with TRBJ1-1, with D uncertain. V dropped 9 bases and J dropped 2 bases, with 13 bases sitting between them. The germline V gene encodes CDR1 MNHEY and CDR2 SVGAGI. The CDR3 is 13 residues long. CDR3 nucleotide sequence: TGTGCCAGTTCCCCGCAGATTAACACTGAAGCTTTCTTT. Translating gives CASSPQINTEAFF.

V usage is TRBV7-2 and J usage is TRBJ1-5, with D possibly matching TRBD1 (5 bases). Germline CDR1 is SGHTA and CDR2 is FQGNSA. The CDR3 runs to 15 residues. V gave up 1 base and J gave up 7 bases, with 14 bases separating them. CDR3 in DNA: TGTGCCAGCAGCTTAGAAAGAGGAGGGGCGCAGCCCCAGCATTTT. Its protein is CASSLERGGAQPQHF.

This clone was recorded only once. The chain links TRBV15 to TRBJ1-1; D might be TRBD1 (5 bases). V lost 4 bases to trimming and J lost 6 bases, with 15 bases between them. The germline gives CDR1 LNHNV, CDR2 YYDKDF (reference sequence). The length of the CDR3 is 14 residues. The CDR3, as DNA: TGTGCCACCAGCACGGGACTATCAATTCCTGAAGCTTTCTTT. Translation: CATSTGLSIPEAFF.

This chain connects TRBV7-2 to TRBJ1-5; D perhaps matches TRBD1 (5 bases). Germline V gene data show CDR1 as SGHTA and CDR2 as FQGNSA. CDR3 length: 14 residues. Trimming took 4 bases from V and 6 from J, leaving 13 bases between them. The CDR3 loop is CASSSLGTAQPQHF. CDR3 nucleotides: TGTGCCAGCAGCTCACTGGGGACGGCTCAGCCCCAGCATTTT.

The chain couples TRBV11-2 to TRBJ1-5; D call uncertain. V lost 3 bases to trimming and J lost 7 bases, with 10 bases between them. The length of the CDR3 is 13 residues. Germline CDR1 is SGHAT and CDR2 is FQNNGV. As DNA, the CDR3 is TGTGCCAGCAGCTTGGCTTATGGGCAGCCCCAGCATTTT. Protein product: CASSLAYGQPQHF.

CDR3 sequence: CSDFRGQSYTF. DNA for the CDR3: TGCAGCGACTTTAGGGGTCAGAGCTACACCTTC. The rearrangement uses TRBV29-1 and TRBJ1-2, with D perhaps TRBD1 (5 bases). The germline CDR1 and CDR2 sequences are SQVTM and ANQGSEA. With 7 bases removed from V and 9 bases from J, the gap between germline ends came to 15 bases. The CDR3 sequence is 11 residues long.